This is a list of T cell receptor beta chains from one sample in a study of T cell responses to AZD1222 COVID-19 vaccine. Method: immunoSEQ multiplex PCR; TCRdb's copy keeps in-frame clones and lacks some. In the table there are over 95,000 clones, 70% to 90% of which are singletons. This specimen consisted of peripheral blood, obtained on day 0 of AZD1222 vaccination. The receptors stem from an adult in good health. Both conserved end residues are part of each CDR3. D genes are given only for firm matches. A row's size may be missing; if present it is once, few, many or a size class.

d_call: NA; j_call: TRBJ2-5; v_call: TRBV24-1; clone_size: few; cdr3_aa: CATSDPSQETQYF; cdr3_nt: TGTGCCACCAGTGATCCCAGCCAAGAGACCCAGTACTTC
d_call: NA; j_call: TRBJ2-5; v_call: TRBV9; clone_size: NA; cdr3_aa: CASSVGMETQYF; cdr3_nt: TGTGCCAGCAGCGTAGGGATGGAGACCCAGTACTTC
d_call: NA; j_call: TRBJ2-2; v_call: TRBV24-1; clone_size: NA; cdr3_aa: CATSDLWDNTGELFF; cdr3_nt: TGTGCCACCAGTGATTTGTGGGACAACACCGGGGAGCTGTTTTTT
d_call: NA; j_call: TRBJ2-5; v_call: TRBV12-5; clone_size: NA; cdr3_aa: CASGPRTATTQETQYF; cdr3_nt: TGTGCTAGTGGTCCGCGGACAGCCACCACCCAAGAGACCCAGTACTTC
d_call: TRBD1; j_call: TRBJ2-4; v_call: TRBV4-3; clone_size: NA; cdr3_aa: CASSQDWGQGGRWAKNIQYF; cdr3_nt: TGCGCCAGCAGCCAAGATTGGGGACAGGGAGGCCGCTGGGCCAAAAACATTCAGTACTTC
d_call: TRBD1; j_call: TRBJ2-1; v_call: TRBV19; clone_size: NA; cdr3_aa: CASAQGYNEQFF; cdr3_nt: TGTGCCAGTGCACAGGGGTACAATGAGCAGTTCTTC
d_call: NA; j_call: TRBJ2-7; v_call: TRBV7-2; clone_size: few; cdr3_aa: CASSLNHYEQYF; cdr3_nt: TGTGCCAGCAGCTTAAACCACTACGAGCAGTACTTC
d_call: NA; j_call: TRBJ2-3; v_call: TRBV12-3/TRBV12-4; clone_size: NA; cdr3_aa: CASSLWGTDTQYF; cdr3_nt: TGTGCCAGCAGTTTATGGGGGACAGATACGCAGTATTTT
d_call: NA; j_call: TRBJ1-1; v_call: TRBV5-1; clone_size: NA; cdr3_aa: CASSLAPANTEAFF; cdr3_nt: TGCGCCAGCAGCTTGGCACCCGCGAACACTGAAGCTTTCTTT
d_call: NA; j_call: TRBJ1-3; v_call: TRBV4-2; clone_size: NA; cdr3_aa: CASSQDRGLNLGGNTIYF; cdr3_nt: TGTGCCAGCAGCCAAGATAGGGGACTTAACTTGGGGGGAAACACCATATATTTT
d_call: NA; j_call: TRBJ2-3; v_call: TRBV5-6; clone_size: NA; cdr3_aa: CASSLGSTDTQYF; cdr3_nt: TGTGCCAGCAGCTTGGGTAGCACAGATACGCAGTATTTT
d_call: TRBD1; j_call: TRBJ1-1; v_call: TRBV5-1; clone_size: NA; cdr3_aa: CASSRTGGSGTEAFF; cdr3_nt: TGTGCCAGCAGCCGCACAGGGGGCTCGGGCACTGAAGCTTTCTTT
d_call: NA; j_call: TRBJ1-1; v_call: TRBV12-3/TRBV12-4; clone_size: NA; cdr3_aa: CASSPGTEAFF; cdr3_nt: TGTGCCAGCAGTCCGGGCACTGAAGCTTTCTTT
d_call: NA; j_call: TRBJ2-6; v_call: TRBV6-5; clone_size: NA; cdr3_aa: CASGAGSGANVLTF; cdr3_nt: TGTGCCTCGGGGGCAGGGTCTGGGGCCAACGTCCTGACTTTC
d_call: TRBD1; j_call: TRBJ1-4; v_call: TRBV6-2/TRBV6-3; clone_size: NA; cdr3_aa: CASSYVGTGDEKLFF; cdr3_nt: TGTGCCAGCAGTTACGTTGGGACAGGGGATGAAAAACTGTTTTTT
d_call: NA; j_call: TRBJ1-5; v_call: TRBV2; clone_size: NA; cdr3_aa: CASSELNTNQPQHF; cdr3_nt: TGTGCCAGCAGTGAACTGAACACCAATCAGCCCCAGCATTTT
d_call: TRBD2; j_call: TRBJ2-3; v_call: TRBV24-1; clone_size: NA; cdr3_aa: CATSDPSSGGTDTQYF; cdr3_nt: TGTGCCACCAGTGATCCTTCTAGCGGGGGGACAGATACGCAGTATTTT
d_call: NA; j_call: TRBJ1-4; v_call: TRBV4-3; clone_size: NA; cdr3_aa: CASSQDIDSELFF; cdr3_nt: TGCGCCAGCAGCCAAGATATAGACAGCGAACTGTTTTTT
d_call: NA; j_call: TRBJ2-5; v_call: TRBV4-1; clone_size: few; cdr3_aa: CASSQTLTETQYF; cdr3_nt: TGCGCCAGCAGCCAAACTTTAACAGAGACCCAGTACTTC
d_call: TRBD1; j_call: TRBJ2-2; v_call: TRBV3-1/TRBV3-2; clone_size: NA; cdr3_aa: CASSLPGQSGTGELFF; cdr3_nt: TGTGCCAGCAGCCTACCGGGACAGTCCGGCACCGGGGAGCTGTTTTTT
d_call: TRBD1; j_call: TRBJ1-2; v_call: TRBV6-5; clone_size: NA; cdr3_aa: CASSYRDRGNYGYTF; cdr3_nt: TGTGCCAGCAGTTACCGGGACAGGGGCAACTATGGCTACACCTTC